This passage covers 18 T cell receptor beta chains from one sample sequenced in a study of T cell responses to AZD1222 COVID-19 vaccine. Only in-frame clones appear in the TCRdb table, and some are missing; sequencing was by immunoSEQ multiplex PCR. The sample has roughly 70,000 clones; 85% are singletons. Sequenced material: peripheral blood, taken on day 0 of AZD1222 vaccination. Every receptor here comes from an adult in good health.

The chain is built from TRBV5-1 and TRBJ2-1, with D hard to call. V lost 5 bases to trimming and J lost 7 bases, with 7 bases between them. Looked up from germline, CDR1 is SGHRS and CDR2 is YFSETQ. There are 11 residues in the CDR3. CDR3 in DNA: TGCGCCAGCAGGACCGGGAATGAGCAGTTCTTC. Encoded protein: CASRTGNEQFF.

This chain joins TRBV6-5 and TRBJ2-7; possible D gene TRBD2, 5 bases. V lost 7 bases and J 3 bases, leaving 10 bases between the germline ends. This CDR3 is built from 12 residues. Germline V CDR1 and CDR2: MNHEY, SVGAGI. For the CDR3, the DNA is TGTGCCAGCACGGTCGAGGGCTACGAGCAGTACTTC. It is translated as CASTVEGYEQYF.

V usage is TRBV19 and J usage is TRBJ2-7; TRBD2 agrees at 8 bases. V was pared by 3 bases and J by 7 bases, with 11 bases of the junction left unmatched. CDR3 length: 15 residues. Germline V gene data show CDR1 as LNHDA and CDR2 as SQIVND (reference sequence). As DNA, the CDR3 is TGTGCCAGTAGTATGATGTGGCGGGAGGACCTGGAGCAGTACTTC. Protein product: CASSMMWREDLEQYF.

The chain combines TRBV11-2 with TRBJ2-2; D is perhaps TRBD1 or TRBD2 (5 bases each). Trimming stripped 1 base from V and 6 bases from J, with 12 bases between. The germline gives CDR1 SGHAT, CDR2 FQNNGV. This CDR3 has 15 residues. Written as DNA, the CDR3 is TGTGCCAGCAGCTTAGGTTTTCGGGACCCCGGGGAGCTGTTTTTT. Translated, it gives CASSLGFRDPGELFF. The whole variable domain, remainder taken from reference TRBV11-2 and TRBJ2-2, is EAGVAQSPRYKIIEKRQSVAFWCNPISGHATLYWYQQILGQGPKLLIQFQNNGVVDDSQLPKDRFSAERLKGVDSTLKIQPAKLEDSAVYLCASSLGFRDPGELFFGEGSRLTVL.

This clone showed up just once. This sequence joins TRBV6-5 and TRBJ1-1; 7 bases are shared with TRBD1. Trimming took 5 bases from V and 11 from J; bases not matched to a gene: 17. This CDR3 is built from 15 residues. Germline V CDR1 and CDR2: MNHEY, SVGAGI. The CDR3 here is CASSSYPGGRVDAFF. The CDR3 nucleotides read TGTGCCAGCAGTAGCTACCCAGGGGGGCGGGTAGATGCTTTCTTT.

In DNA form, the CDR3 reads TGCGCCAGCAGCTTCAGGGCGGTGGAGACCCAGTACTTC. Its protein is CASSFRAVETQYF. The chain is built from TRBV5-1 and TRBJ2-5; a weak D match, TRBD1 (5 bases). The CDR3 covers 13 residues. In germline, CDR1 is SGHRS, CDR2 YFSETQ. The ends were cut back, 2 bases at V and 5 bases at J, with 10 bases in the middle.

The chain combines TRBV6-2 or TRBV6-3 with TRBJ1-5; D is unclear. Germline values: CDR1 MNHEY, CDR2 SVGEGT. V lost 4 bases to trimming and J lost 5 bases, with 9 bases between them. The CDR3 is 13 amino acids. The CDR3 loop is CASSLAFDQPQHF. DNA for the CDR3: TGTGCCAGCAGTTTGGCCTTTGATCAGCCCCAGCATTTT.

CDR3 residues: CASGRDTLNTEAFF. CDR3 nucleotides: TGTGCCAGCGGCCGGGACACCTTGAACACTGAAGCTTTCTTT. V is TRBV28 and J is TRBJ1-1, with D tentatively TRBD1 (6 bases). The germline V gene encodes CDR1 MDHEN and CDR2 SYDVKM. The CDR3 loop spans 14 amino acids. V lost 8 bases and J 0 bases, leaving 13 bases between the germline ends.

This rearrangement joins TRBV6-5 to TRBJ2-3; no clear D. The V gene lost 5 bases and the J gene lost 5 bases, with 8 bases spanning the gap. The CDR3 is made up of 12 amino acids. The V gene's germline CDR1 is MNHEY and CDR2 SVGAGI. CDR3 in amino acids: CASSPDEDTQYF. In DNA form, the CDR3 reads TGTGCCAGCAGTCCCGACGAAGATACGCAGTATTTT.

V is TRBV4-1 and J is TRBJ2-1; TRBD2 matches at 9 bases. The CDR3 is made up of 16 amino acids. The V segment lost 0 bases and the J segment 10 bases; nucleotides outside the gene matches: 10. Per the germline V gene, CDR1 is MGHRA and CDR2 is YSYEKL. The CDR3 sequence: CASSQDLASGMVEQFF. The CDR3 DNA reads TGCGCCAGCAGCCAAGATCTGGCTAGCGGGATGGTGGAGCAGTTCTTC.

V usage is TRBV4-2 and J usage is TRBJ2-5; D gene uncertain. Trimming pared 4 bases from V and 2 bases from J, leaving 11 bases between. Germline CDR1 is LGHNA and CDR2 is YNFKEQ. The CDR3 has 14 amino acids. CDR3 protein: CASSRGRGQETQYF. The CDR3 DNA reads TGTGCCAGCAGCCGTGGCCGTGGACAAGAGACCCAGTACTTC.

Only one count was recorded for this clone. The gene calls are TRBV2 and TRBJ1-2; no reliable D call. CDR3 length equals 15 residues. Trimming removed 3 bases from V and 7 bases from J, with 18 bases in between. CDR1 and CDR2 from the germline V gene are SNHLY and FYNNEI. Here the CDR3 DNA reads TGTGCCAGCAGTGACGTGAGGGTATCCCTTGCTGGCTACACCTTC. Its protein is CASSDVRVSLAGYTF.

V usage is TRBV12-3 or TRBV12-4 and J usage is TRBJ2-5; a weak D match, TRBD2 (5 bases). The CDR3 loop spans 13 amino acids. V lost 3 bases, J lost 5 bases, and 10 bases lay in between. The CDR3 spells CASSLRGRETQYF. In DNA, the CDR3 is TGTGCCAGCAGTTTGAGAGGGCGGGAGACCCAGTACTTC.

This clone was seen only a few times. The chain recombines TRBV5-1 with TRBJ2-4; TRBD1 matches 7 bases. Trimming at V came to 0 bases and at J to 6 bases, leaving 12 bases not matched to a gene. CDR1 SGHRS and CDR2 YFSETQ come from the germline V gene. The CDR3 loop spans 17 amino acids. The CDR3 loop reads CASSLGLNWDSRNIQYF. The DNA for the CDR3 is TGCGCCAGCAGCTTGGGGCTTAATTGGGACAGTAGAAACATTCAGTACTTC.

V is TRBV28 and J is TRBJ1-2; the D is unclear. The germline gives CDR1 MDHEN, CDR2 SYDVKM. Trimming took 5 bases from V and 3 from J, leaving 16 bases between them. The length of the CDR3 is 15 residues. CDR3 DNA sequence: TGTGCCAGCAGTGGTTTTCTCAGAGGAGACTATGGCTACACCTTC. Translation gives CASSGFLRGDYGYTF.

This clone was seen a handful of times. V is TRBV7-9 and J is TRBJ2-1, with D unclear. Germline-derived CDR1 and CDR2 are SEHNR and FQNEAQ (reference sequence). The CDR3 runs 12 residues. The V gene lost 5 bases and the J gene lost 5 bases, with 7 bases spanning the gap. CDR3 nucleotide sequence: TGTGCCAGCAGCCTACTCGACAATGAGCAGTTCTTC. Amino acid sequence: CASSLLDNEQFF.

This chain connects TRBV6-4 to TRBJ1-2; TRBD1 matches 7 bases. Germline lookup yields CDR1 MRHNA and CDR2 SNTAGT. V lost 2 bases and J lost 5; bases outside the gene matches: 11. The CDR3 runs to 16 residues. CDR3: CASSDPQQGRGYGYTF. For the CDR3, the DNA is TGTGCCAGCAGTGACCCTCAACAGGGGCGAGGATATGGCTACACCTTC.

The chain joins TRBV2 to TRBJ2-7; 11 bases agree with TRBD2. The V gene's germline CDR1 is SNHLY and CDR2 FYNNEI. The trim removed 6 bases at V and 1 base at J, leaving 5 bases unmatched. CDR3 length: 15 amino acids. The CDR3 DNA sequence: TGTGCCAGCAGCGTTACTAGCGGGAGTTCCTACGAGCAGTACTTC. Translated, it gives CASSVTSGSSYEQYF.